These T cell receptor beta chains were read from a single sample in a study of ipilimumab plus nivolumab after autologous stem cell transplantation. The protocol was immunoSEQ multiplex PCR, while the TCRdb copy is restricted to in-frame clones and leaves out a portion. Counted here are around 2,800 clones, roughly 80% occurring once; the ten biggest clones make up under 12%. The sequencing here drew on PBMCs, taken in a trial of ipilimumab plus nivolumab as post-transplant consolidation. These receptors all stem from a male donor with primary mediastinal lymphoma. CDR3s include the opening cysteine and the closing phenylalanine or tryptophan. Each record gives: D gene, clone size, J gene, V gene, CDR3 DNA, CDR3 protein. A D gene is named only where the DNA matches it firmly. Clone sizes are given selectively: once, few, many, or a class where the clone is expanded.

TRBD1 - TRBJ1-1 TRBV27 TGTGCCAGCAGTCCCGGGACAGGGGTACTGTGGGCTTTCTTT CASSPGTGVLWAFF
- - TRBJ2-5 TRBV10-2 TGCGCCAGCAGTGTGGGGGAGACCCAGTACTTC CASSVGETQYF
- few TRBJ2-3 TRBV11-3 TGTGCCAGCAGCCGAGGACCGACAGATACGCAGTATTTT CASSRGPTDTQYF
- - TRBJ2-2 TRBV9 TGTGCCAGCAGCGAACCAACTTGGGGTACGGATTTTTCCGGGGAGCTGTTTTTT CASSEPTWGTDFSGELFF
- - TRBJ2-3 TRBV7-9 TGTGCCAGCAGCTTACCGGGAGTTGGGACAGATACGCAGTATTTT CASSLPGVGTDTQYF
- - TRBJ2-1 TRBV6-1 TGTGCCAGCAGTGAAGTTCCCTACAATGAGCAGTTCTTC CASSEVPYNEQFF
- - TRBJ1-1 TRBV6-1 TGTGCCAGCAGTGACCCCGCAAGGGGAACTGAAGCTTTCTTT CASSDPARGTEAFF
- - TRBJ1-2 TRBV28 TGTGCCAGCAGCTCCCGGATTTATGGCTACACCTTC CASSSRIYGYTF
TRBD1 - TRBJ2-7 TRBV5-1 TGCGCCAGCAGCGGGACAGTCCCCTACGAGCAGTACTTC CASSGTVPYEQYF
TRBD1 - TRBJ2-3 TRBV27 TGTGCCAGCAGCCCGGGACAGGGATGGGATACGCAGTATTTT CASSPGQGWDTQYF
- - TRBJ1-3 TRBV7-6 TGTGCCAGCAGCTCAATCCCTACCCGCTCTGGAAACACCATATATTTT CASSSIPTRSGNTIYF
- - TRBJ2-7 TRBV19 TGTGCCAGTAGTATCGGTGACCTTACCTACGAGCAGTACTTC CASSIGDLTYEQYF
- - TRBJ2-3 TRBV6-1 TGTGCCAGCAGTGAGTCACCCTTGGCCGGCACAGATACGCAGTATTTT CASSESPLAGTDTQYF
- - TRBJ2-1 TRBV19 TGTGCCAGTAGTAGGAGGGGGCGCGTCAATGAGCAGTTCTTC CASSRRGRVNEQFF
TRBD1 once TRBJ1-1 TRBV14 TGTGCCAGCAGCCAAACAAACAGGGGGCCCACTGAAGCTTTCTTT CASSQTNRGPTEAFF
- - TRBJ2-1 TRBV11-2 TGTGCCAGCAGCTTGGTCAACGGGGATGAGCAGTTCTTC CASSLVNGDEQFF
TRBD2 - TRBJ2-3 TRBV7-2 TGTGCCAGCAGCACCGCTCCGGAAAGCGGGGGGGCCTGGGCAGATACGCAGTATTTT CASSTAPESGGAWADTQYF
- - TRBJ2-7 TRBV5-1 TGCGCCAGCAGCTTGGTGCCGGGGGAAGCCTACGAGCAGTACTTC CASSLVPGEAYEQYF
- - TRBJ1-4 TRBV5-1 TGCGCCAGCAGCCCGGATGGGGGTGAAAAACTGTTTTTT CASSPDGGEKLFF
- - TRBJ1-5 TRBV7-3 TGTGCCAGCAGCTTAGTGTTGTGGGATCAGCCCCAGCATTTT CASSLVLWDQPQHF
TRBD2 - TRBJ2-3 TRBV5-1 TGCGCCAGCAGTTTCGGGACTAGCGGGGGACAAGATACGCAGTATTTT CASSFGTSGGQDTQYF
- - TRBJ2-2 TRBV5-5 TGTGCCAGCAGCTTGGGAGGGGACTGGAGTTCGGGGGAGCTGTTTTTT CASSLGGDWSSGELFF
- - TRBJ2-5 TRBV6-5 TGTGCCAGCAGTTACTCGTCAATCGAGGGAGAGACCCAGTACTTC CASSYSSIEGETQYF
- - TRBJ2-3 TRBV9 TGTGCCAGCAGCCCCCGGCCCTCCGGAGATACGCAGTATTTT CASSPRPSGDTQYF
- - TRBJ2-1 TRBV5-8 TGTGCCAGCAGCTCTGACTGGGGGAGTGCGTACAATGAGCAGTTCTTC CASSSDWGSAYNEQFF
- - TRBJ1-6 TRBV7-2 TGTGCCAGCAGCTTAGTAGGTGACAGATCACCCCTCCACTTT CASSLVGDRSPLHF
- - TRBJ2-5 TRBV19 TGTGCCAGTAGTACCGGGACCCTTGGAAGAGAGACCCAGTACTTC CASSTGTLGRETQYF
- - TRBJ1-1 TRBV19 TGTGCCAGTAGCGAGAAGCTTAACACTGAAGCTTTCTTT CASSEKLNTEAFF